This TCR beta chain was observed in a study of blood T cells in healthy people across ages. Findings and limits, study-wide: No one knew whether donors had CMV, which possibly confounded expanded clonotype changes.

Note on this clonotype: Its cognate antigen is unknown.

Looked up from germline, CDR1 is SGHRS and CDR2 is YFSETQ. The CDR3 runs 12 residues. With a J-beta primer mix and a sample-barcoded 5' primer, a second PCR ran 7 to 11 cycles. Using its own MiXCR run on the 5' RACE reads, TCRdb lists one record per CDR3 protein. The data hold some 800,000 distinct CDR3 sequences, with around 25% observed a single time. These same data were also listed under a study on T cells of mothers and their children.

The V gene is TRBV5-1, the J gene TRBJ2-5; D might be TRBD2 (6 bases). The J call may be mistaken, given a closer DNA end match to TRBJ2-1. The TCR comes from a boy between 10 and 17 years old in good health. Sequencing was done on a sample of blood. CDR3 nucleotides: TGCGCCAGCAGCCGGGAGTTCAGTGAGCAGTTCTTC. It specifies CASSREFSEQFF.